This record concerns one T cell receptor beta chain sequence. This clonotype was found a few times. Its antigen is not yet known. Within one base of it there is no much larger clone, and no base qualities were kept. The sequencing machine was an Illumina NovaSeq 6000. TCR cDNA was synthesized by 5'RACE template switching, which introduced a universal primer site and unique molecular identifiers. cDNA synthesis was primed from both the TCR alpha and TCR beta constant segments. Library amplification used two PCR steps, and the second PCR step added sample barcodes and sequencing adapters. Sequencing of libraries was performed on Illumina HiSeq 2500 (2x100 bp) or NovaSeq (2x150 bp). Turning to the authors' computational methods: MIGEC handled demultiplexing of reads and collapsing into UMI consensus sequences, while MiXCR performed V(D)J alignment. Vaccine-responding clonotypes were identified with edgeR using replicate PBMC samples, with FDR below 0.01 and a log2 fold change above 5 up to day 15 being required. Each bulk clonotype was labeled CD4 or CD8 based on which sequenced repertoire, CD4 or CD8, contained the clonotype at higher abundance. Using fastp at Q25 and MiXCR, TCRdb reprocessed the public reads and kept productive beta chains. For every CDR3 protein sequence, its rows merge into one entry that carries the most common genes and DNA. TCRdb's processing, not the authors', yielded these V and J calls. The sample has approximately 330,000 distinct CDR3 sequences on record, 4.1% of them singletons. The top ten clonotypes cover around 24% of the sample.

The data derive from a study of T cells after yellow fever vaccination (dated 2019 in TCRdb). With regard to the full study: The SMART-Seq v4 Ultra Low Input RNA kit was used to prepare libraries from fractions with low cell numbers. Blood was collected at multiple timepoints before and after primary and secondary immunization, and bulk PBMC replicates and cell subsets were isolated. Bulk TCR alpha and beta repertoires were sequenced longitudinally to track T-cell clones before and after primary and booster YFV17D yellow fever vaccination. Two healthy male donors, one aged 18 to 29 and one aged 30 to 40 years, made up the cohort.

What this sample's treatment or condition label stands for: live attenuated yellow fever vaccine strain. At every blood-draw timepoint, two biological replicates of bulk PBMCs were collected. A standard Ficoll-Paque protocol was used to isolate PBMCs from peripheral blood. RNA was extracted with TriZol from bulk PBMCs, CD4 and CD8 fractions, and dextramer-positive and dextramer-negative fractions. Points the paper makes about the study in general: Compared with the primary T-cell response, the secondary T-cell response was faster but weaker, reaching its peak on day 5 rather than on day 15. After the booster, most clones that had expanded after primary vaccination were detected again (approximately 97% of CD4 and 88% of CD8), suggesting broad maintenance of memory. A small fraction of clonotypes appeared in both the CD4 and CD8 compartments, likely as a result of convergent recombination. FACS-sorted repertoires could contain abundant contaminating clonotypes from the bulk population, so computational filtering was required. Because only a couple of donors were included in the study, the extent to which the findings can be generalized is limited.

Counted from cysteine to phenylalanine, this CDR3 has 15 amino acids. Of the read, only the CDR3 DNA is kept; its 45 bases are in frame from base 1. V has 5 bases trimmed and J has 5 bases trimmed; junction bases matching no gene number 9. This sequence originates from a man aged 18 to 30 who received the YFV17D yellow fever vaccine. This specimen was PBMCs, taken 5 days after the yellow fever booster vaccination. The V gene is TRBV12-3 or TRBV12-4 and the J gene is TRBJ2-5, with TRBD2 identical over 9 junction bases. The CDR3 region reads CASSHEAGGMETQYF. Here is the DNA: TGTGCCAGCAGTCACGAGGCGGGGGGGATGGAGACCCAGTACTTC.